The entry that follows covers one TCR beta chain sequence. What antigen it recognizes has not been identified. No base quality values were provided; no much bigger clone lies one nucleotide off. The cohort consisted of 666 healthy bone marrow donors. At the time of sampling, all cohort members were nominally healthy, though unrecorded immune exposures were likely present. The donor tested CMV seropositive, placing the donor among the approximately 310 seropositive members of the cohort. Every donor gave a peripheral blood sample, and the peripheral blood mononuclear cells from that sample were used for TCR beta sequencing. The Qiagen DNeasy Blood Extraction Kit was used to extract genomic DNA from the blood cell samples. Preparation of the library involved the immunoSEQ multiplex PCR assay. For the multiplex PCR, a mixture combining 60 forward primers for TCR Vbeta segments and 13 reverse primers for TCR Jbeta segments was used. The CDR3 region of rearranged TCR beta genes was amplified from genomic DNA by a multiplex PCR assay. The Illumina HiSeq System was used to sequence the amplified TCR beta libraries as 87-base-pair reads. For the original study's pipeline: A later analysis tallied 70 million to 100 million unique TCR beta chains across the roughly 610 repertoires, and approximately 12 million of those chains were shared by two or more donors. Raw reads were error-corrected and collapsed into unique sequences by a nearest-neighbor algorithm in which closely related sequences were merged to remove PCR and sequencing errors. V, D and J gene segments were assigned by aligning CDR3 sequences to IMGT reference sequences. For a sequence to be retained, at least a six-nucleotide match to both a V gene segment and a J gene segment was required. Rearrangements were classified as productive when the CDR3 lacked stop codons and remained in frame with V and J, and all other rearrangements were classified as non-productive. Following IMGT convention, CDR3 was defined as the stretch from the second conserved V-encoded cysteine to the conserved J-encoded phenylalanine. The earlier analysis of about 610 of the donors excluded any sequence lacking an unambiguous match to a single V gene segment. In an earlier analysis of several hundred of the donors, V segments were called functional above 56.7% productive rearrangements and were called segregating when the between-donor standard deviation exceeded 5%. To diagnose cytomegalovirus status from the catalog of TCR beta chain sequences, a statistical classification framework was built. A later analysis assigned V and J genes by comparing TCR nucleotide sequences with IMGT/GENE-DB human TR gene sequences. Using the TCRdist pipeline, a later analysis assigned CDR3 sequences along with most-parsimonious VDJ recombination scenarios. In a later analysis, each TCR beta chain was defined by its CDR3 amino acid sequence together with its V-gene family, and reads lacking a unique V-gene family were excluded. A later analysis removed 500 to 650 highly shared, low-generation-probability nucleotide sequences to deal with suspected cross-contamination and a sequencing artifact. In a later analysis, a clonal expansion index was calculated for each public chain from normalized within-repertoire ranks of inferred template counts. Generation probabilities in a later analysis came from a VDJ recombination model fitted to out-of-frame rearrangements, and those results were checked against IGoR. In a later analysis, hypergeometric tests were used to score TCR-TCR, TCR-HLA and TCR-CMV co-occurrence, with a repertoire-size bias correction applied to TCR pairs. To estimate false discovery rates, a later analysis permuted the HLA or CMV assignments 20 times. In a later analysis, co-occurring TCRs were grouped using DBSCAN, with TCRdist sequence similarity added in when clustering inside HLA-allele-positive subsets. Co-occurrence clustering excluded repertoires with fewer than 30,000 or more than 120,000 public chains, plus five with anomalous nucleotide sharing. The table was pulled from immuneACCESS by TCRdb, which kept in-frame rearrangements only. Such tables lose some clones; where checked, under half of the loss comes from unresolved V genes, and the rest has no known cause. V and J calls and clone size are given by that table; D and trimming were obtained from the DNA. For this sample there are 120,000 to 150,000 clones; around 79% appear just once. About 2.9% of the sample is taken by the ten largest.

This specimen belongs to a study of cytomegalovirus exposure and HLA in healthy donors (dated by TCRdb to about 2017). Regarding the study in general: An earlier analysis of several hundred of the donors reported 276 Gb of sequence data and 117 million unique TCR beta sequences obtained from about 200 million T cells. Approximately 300 gigabases of sequencing data and around 80 million unique TCR sequences made up an early release that covered 640 HLA-typed donors. Of the roughly 400 genotyped donors, about 80% fell in the genetic ancestry cluster associated with self-reported Caucasian donors. The aim of the study was to test whether cataloging public T cell receptors could identify signatures of past pathogen exposure. The T cell repertoires of 550 to 850 subjects were profiled by immunosequencing and related to cytomegalovirus serostatus. Along with the roughly 670-subject first cohort, a separate validation cohort of roughly 110 different subjects was used. The study combined high-throughput TCR immunosequencing, statistical association of individual TCRs with disease status, and machine learning to predict cytomegalovirus infection status. A later analysis re-examined previously published TCR beta repertoires from more than 550 donors and added high-resolution HLA genotyping to investigate patterns of TCR occurrence. Rather than using new phenotypic data, the later analysis identified candidate immune exposures from TCR beta sequences and from how often those sequences occurred across donors. In an earlier analysis of around 540 of the donors, high-throughput TCR beta sequencing was used to judge whether each TCR beta V gene segment behaved as functional or pseudogenic. Alongside the repertoire data, information on donor age, sex, ethnicity and CMV serostatus was compiled. A later genetic analysis took genome-wide SNP genotypes for about 55% of the roughly 670 donors and used that subset as a discovery cohort. Every repertoire in the discovery cohort had been generated on one and the same sequencing platform. Both class I and class II loci were covered by HLA typing, at four-digit resolution. Typing coverage differed by locus: A, B, C, DRB1 and DQB1 were typed in about 620-640 donors, DQA1 in roughly 500, DPA1 in roughly 590, and DPB1 in just under 490. Several DR-DQ haplotypes were treated as single units for association and clustering because of strong linkage in the cohort. On average, around 230,000 unique TCR beta nucleotide sequences were sequenced per donor among 398 genotyped donors of the cohort, with approximately 18% of those sequences being non-productive. Beyond this particular receptor, the publication reports: Immune exposure information for the cohort was limited to CMV serostatus. A cluster of highly shared sequence variants was judged likely to be a technical artifact of the sequencing pipeline. A later genetic analysis reported fewer N-insertions in productive TCRs among donors in an Asian-associated ancestry cluster than the roughly 620-donor mean. In vitro tests confirmed that a few of the cytomegalovirus-associated TCR beta chains recognize cytomegalovirus antigens. In an earlier analysis of roughly 500 of the donors, most TCR beta V segments appeared in productive rearrangements about 87% or about 30% of the time, broadly matching IMGT annotations. In both the original and validation cohorts, the classifier was reported to diagnose cytomegalovirus status with high specificity and sensitivity. Compared with equally common non-associated chains, HLA-associated TCR beta chains in a later analysis were more clonally expanded and had lower generation probabilities. Assigning TCR associations to individual alleles was difficult when HLA alleles, especially DR and DQ, strongly co-occurred. In a later analysis, 15,000 to 20,000 TCR beta sequences were associated with specific HLA alleles at a false discovery rate of 0.05. Roughly uniform sequencing depth across donors was assumed in presence/absence analyses, although this assumption may not hold. Linkage disequilibrium might explain the correlated functional status among segregating V segments, but an unknown experimental factor could not be ruled out. A further reported finding was that TCR beta sequences accurately predicted the HLA-A and HLA-B alleles for most subjects in the first cohort. This cohort had only TCR beta chains sequenced, and the lack of alpha or paired-chain data limited which features could be detected. In a later analysis, several top co-occurrence clusters were reported to appear linked to parvovirus B19, influenza, CMV and Epstein-Barr virus. Because HLA typing was unavailable for some donors at each locus, only the typed subset was used in association tests. The authors suggested that the approach could potentially be generalized to other disease states and immunological phenotypes. Most CMV-associated TCR beta chains appeared to be HLA-restricted in a later analysis, and the HLA associations seemed to be driven largely by CMV exposure. In the study, approximately 160 TCR beta chains were listed as associated with cytomegalovirus. A later genetic analysis associated a missense DCLRE1C variant with V-gene and J-gene trimming of TCR beta chains, and an independent cohort replicated the association. Because counts were too low, roughly 17 rarely observed V segments, including chromosome 9 orphons, were left out of the earlier analysis of a few hundred of the donors. Across donors, most TCR sequences were observed very rarely, whereas some public TCRs were present in many individuals. A later analysis found that TCR association rates varied across HLA loci, with DRB1 alleles showing the most associated TCRs and HLA-C alleles the fewest.

The clonotype comes from a man aged 40-50 years in good health and CMV-seropositive. The material sequenced was PBMCs.

The DNA reads as follows: TGTGCCAGCAGCCAAGATCCAGATTCCTACAATGAGCAGTTCTTC. This is translated as CASSQDPDSYNEQFF. This chain joins TRBV4-2 to TRBJ2-1; too little of a D gene remains to name it. The germline V gene provides CDR1 LGHNA and CDR2 YNFKEQ. V sheds 0 bases and J sheds 1 base, leaving 7 bases between their ends. From its cysteine to its phenylalanine, the CDR3 spans 15 amino acids. The entry retains the CDR3 DNA only, 45 bases that are in frame from base 1.